This TCR beta chain originates from a study of T cell responses to AZD1222 COVID-19 vaccine. Study-wide context: Pooling of second doses given at about 4 or about 12 weeks was done.

Study-wide findings and caveats: White British ancestry dominated among donors, who included more females, and clonal diversity was possibly underestimated. After the peak T cell response, and only then, were repertoires sampled.

Produced via immunoSEQ multiplex PCR; TCRdb's table is partial and in-frame only. Among about 180,000 clones listed, around nine tenths were seen once. The CDR3 extends over 16 amino acids. CDR1 is SGHAT and CDR2 is FQNNGV in the germline V gene. V gave up 5 bases and J gave up 5 bases; unmatched junction bases: 12. This clone was counted once. No antigen is known for it. This chain joins TRBV11-2 and TRBJ2-1; 7 nucleotides align to TRBD2. The origin of this receptor is an adult in good health. Here the sequenced sample was peripheral blood, taken on day 0 of AZD1222 vaccination. The CDR3 DNA reads TGTGCCAGCAGCAAGCTAGCGGCCAAAACAAACAATGAGCAGTTCTTC. Translation gives CASSKLAAKTNNEQFF.